These T cell receptor beta chains were read from a single sample in a study of cytomegalovirus exposure and HLA in healthy donors. The method was immunoSEQ multiplex PCR; TCRdb's version includes in-frame clones alone and lacks a portion of them. Altogether roughly 220,000 clones are present, 82% being singletons, with the ten largest covering 2.7%. The material sequenced was PBMCs. All receptors come from a woman aged 40 to 50 in good health and CMV-seronegative. Each CDR3 is given without its conserved first and last residue. The order of the fields is clone size, V gene, J gene, CDR3 protein. The size field is filled for only some rows; it gives once, few, many or a size class.

>once|TRBV30|TRBJ2-2
AWTTGLLNTGELF
>NA|TRBV5-1|TRBJ1-2
ASSLSGRGALDGYT
>NA|TRBV5-1|TRBJ2-7
ASSLDPGQSYEQY
>once|TRBV2|TRBJ2-7
ASSGAHEQY
>NA|TRBV2|TRBJ1-4
ASGAQGTTNEKLF
>once|TRBV19|TRBJ2-2
ASSIRDSYLSNTGELF
>NA|TRBV30|TRBJ1-2
AWSAGFGGYT
>few|TRBV6-1|TRBJ1-1
ASSTGEATEAF
>NA|TRBV9|TRBJ2-7
ASSVAPGSEQY
>NA|TRBV9|TRBJ2-5
ASSAFSGETQY
>NA|TRBV7-3|TRBJ2-7
ASSLGGPGTSGPYEQY
>NA|TRBV6-5|TRBJ2-1
ASSHGLAGHNEQF
>NA|TRBV15|TRBJ1-2
ATSRGHYGYT
>few|TRBV7-9|TRBJ2-7
ASSYTTTTESSYEQY
>NA|TRBV12-5|TRBJ1-1
ASGSSPVGTGAF